This TCR beta chain was recorded in a study of blood T cell repertoires in COVID-19 (dated by TCRdb to 2018 to 2021). Looking at the study overall: Collaborator samples came from the United States, Italy and Spain and covered acute and convalescent phases of COVID-19. The material from the prospective study consisted of cDNA or gDNA derived from T cells, B-cell-depleted T cells, or PBMCs. The dataset comprised deeply sampled blood TCRbeta repertoires from subjects exposed to, actively infected with, or recovered from COVID-19. The repertoires were released in a freely available public database meant as a resource for research on the immune response to SARS-CoV-2. Samples were obtained from the ongoing ImmuneRACE study (first 160 participants) and from about 1,300 subjects provided by 6 global collaborators. Nearly every sample came with metadata listing a de-identified subject ID, COVID-19 status, age in years and sex. Where available, HLA class I and class II types were obtained from metadata supplied by the sample provider rather than from assay-based typing.

The immunoSEQ Assay, a bias-controlled multiplex PCR, was used to amplify TCRbeta CDR3 regions from genomic DNA. As for how the authors treated the data: Nucleated cell counts per sample were estimated from amplification of reference gene primers within the assay. To quantify the absolute abundance of each unique TCRbeta CDR3 rearrangement, sequence reads were collapsed and filtered. Productive Simpson clonality was computed per sample as the square root of Simpson's diversity index over productive rearrangements. In TCRdb, the immuneACCESS table is reduced to in-frame sequences with V and J assigned. These tables do not hold every clone; where another copy was compared, an unresolved V gene accounts for under half, and the others remain unexplained. From that table come the V and J calls and clone size; the DNA was used to work out D and trimming. This sample is represented by roughly 190,000 clones; roughly 84% of them were singletons. The leading ten clones occupy over 2.5% of the sample.

Concerning this clone: Its cognate antigen has yet to be identified. No clone much larger than this one lies a single base away; base qualities are absent.

Collaborating institutions collected whole blood in K2EDTA tubes following their own protocols. For TCRbeta analysis, collaborator samples were shipped as frozen whole blood, as isolated PBMCs, or as DNA extracted from either sample type. Study-wide conclusions, independent of this receptor: How much clinical and demographic metadata was included differed by source and by participant, and the metadata was provided uncurated.

Counted from cysteine to phenylalanine, this CDR3 has 12 amino acids. The sequence is cut down to CDR3 DNA, 36 bases in frame from base 1. Via the germline V gene (reference sequence), CDR1 is SGHNT and CDR2 YYREEE. This receptor chain uses TRBV5-4 and TRBJ2-3; no confident D gene assignment can be made. The sample was peripheral blood. The origin of this receptor is a human donor with acute or convalescent COVID-19. The donor label of this sample is uncertain. The DNA reads as follows: TGTGCGTACTACTTCCGTGGAGATACGCAGTATTTT. This translates into CAYYFRGDTQYF.